The 28 T cell receptor beta chains in this list originate from one sample, sequenced in a study of CD8+ T cells in alopecia areata. Following RNA extraction, reverse transcription yielded cDNA that acted as the sequencing template. Measured with immunoSEQ multiplex PCR; TCRdb has only the in-frame clones, and not every one. The sample gives around 190,000 clones, around 64% of which show up once; 1.3% is in the top ten. Sample treatment: oral pan-JAK inhibitor, 5-10 mg twice daily. Sequencing used CD4+ T cells sorted from blood, obtained between weeks 49 and 50, from a patient treated with tofacitinib. These receptor sequences come from a human donor with alopecia areata.

This clone was seen more than once but under ten times. This chain connects TRBV4-3 to TRBJ1-4; D is unclear. V shed 0 bases and J shed 0 bases, with 14 bases lying between them. CDR3 length: 18 residues. Germline V gene lookup returns CDR1 LGHNA and CDR2 YSLEER. CDR3 nucleotide sequence: TGCGCCAGCAGCCAAGATTACGGCCAGTACGCAACTAATGAAAAACTGTTTTTT. Protein product: CASSQDYGQYATNEKLFF.

This chain connects TRBV5-1 to TRBJ1-1; tentatively, D is TRBD1 (5 bases). With 4 bases removed from V and 1 base from J, the gap between germline ends came to 11 bases. The CDR3 is 14 residues long. The germline V gene has CDR1 SGHRS and CDR2 YFSETQ. This CDR3 is CASSPWDRNTEAFF. CDR3 sequence (DNA): TGCGCCAGCAGCCCCTGGGACCGGAACACTGAAGCTTTCTTT.

This chain connects TRBV7-2 to TRBJ2-2; D is uncertain. The length of the CDR3 is 15 residues. Germline CDR1 is SGHTA and CDR2 is FQGNSA. Trimming cost V 1 base and J 2 bases, with 8 bases left between them. The CDR3 protein is CASSLVHYNTGELFF. CDR3 in DNA: TGTGCCAGCAGCTTAGTGCACTACAACACCGGGGAGCTGTTTTTT.

The CDR3 loop is CASSDTNYGYTF. CDR3 nucleotides: TGTGCCAGCAGTGACACCAACTATGGCTACACCTTC. This chain links TRBV25-1 with TRBJ1-2; D not certain. The germline CDR1 and CDR2 sequences are MGHDK and SYGVNS. Trimming removed 3 bases from V and 2 bases from J, with 4 bases in between. This CDR3 contains 12 residues.

The rearrangement joins TRBV4-3 to TRBJ2-3; D perhaps matches TRBD1 (5 bases). Germline V gene data show CDR1 as LGHNA and CDR2 as YSLEER. This CDR3 has 16 residues. Deletions cut 0 bases from V and 9 bases from J, with 19 bases between. The CDR3 spells CASSQDPRTLERTQYF. The CDR3 DNA reads TGCGCCAGCAGCCAAGACCCGAGGACATTGGAACGCACGCAGTATTTT.

The chain carries TRBV27 and TRBJ2-2; a weak D match, TRBD2 (5 bases). Trimming removed 4 bases from V and 4 bases from J, with 13 bases in between. The CDR3 covers 15 residues. Germline CDR1 reads MNHEY; CDR2 reads SMNVEV (reference sequence). Written as DNA, the CDR3 is TGTGCCAGCAGTTCCAGACCCCTAGCCACCGGGGAGCTGTTTTTT. This gives the protein CASSSRPLATGELFF.

This clone was found a few times. The rearrangement joins TRBV29-1 to TRBJ2-7; the D gene is possibly TRBD2 (7 bases). Germline CDR1 reads SQVTM; CDR2 reads ANQGSEA. Between the trimmed V and J ends, which lost 3 bases and 0 bases, there was a span of 15 bases. The CDR3 totals 15 residues. CDR3: CSVESPGGPSYEQYF. CDR3 DNA sequence: TGCAGCGTTGAGTCGCCGGGGGGCCCCTCCTACGAGCAGTACTTC.

The sample holds one count of this clone. The chain is built from TRBV5-6 and TRBJ1-2; D is possibly TRBD1 (6 bases). The V gene's germline CDR1 is SGHDT and CDR2 YYEEEE. The ends were cut back, 3 bases at V and 7 bases at J, with 13 bases in the middle. This CDR3 has 13 residues. The CDR3 DNA reads as TGTGCCAGCAGCTACCGGACAGAGCCTGGCTACACCTTC. This translates into CASSYRTEPGYTF.

CDR3 in DNA: TGTGCCACCAGGCGTGGCGCGAGGACTAAACAAGAGACCCAGTACTTC. The encoded protein is CATRRGARTKQETQYF. The chain couples TRBV15 to TRBJ2-5; weak D call: TRBD2 (6 bases). Trimming left V 6 bases short and J 2 bases short, with 19 bases between. The length of the CDR3 is 16 residues. Germline CDR1 reads LNHNV; CDR2 reads YYDKDF (reference sequence). The whole variable domain, remainder taken from reference TRBV15 and TRBJ2-5, is DAMVIQNPRYQVTQFGKPVTLSCSQTLNHNVMYWYQQKSSQAPKLLFHYYDKDFNNEADTPDNFQSRRPNTSFCFLDIRSPGLGDTAMYLCATRRGARTKQETQYFGPGTRLLVL.

V and J are TRBV5-6 and TRBJ2-1, with D tentatively TRBD2 (6 bases). The germline V and J ends were trimmed by 6 bases and 10 bases, with 11 bases remaining between them. The CDR3 loop spans 11 amino acids. CDR1 is SGHDT, CDR2 YYEEEE, per germline. CDR3 loop: CASNRRGEQFF. The CDR3 nucleotides are TGTGCCAGCAACCGTCGGGGGGAGCAGTTCTTC.

V is TRBV30 and J is TRBJ1-2, with 11 bases that match TRBD1. CDR1 is GTSNPN and CDR2 is SVGIG in the germline V gene (reference sequence). Germline trimming cut 2 bases from V and 11 bases from J; bases unmatched to any gene: 7. This CDR3 spans 13 amino acids. In DNA, the CDR3 is TGTGCCTGGAGTCCGGGGACAGGGGGATATTACACCTTC. Encoded protein: CAWSPGTGGYYTF. Together with reference TRBV30 and TRBJ1-2, the CDR3 gives the full variable domain: SQTIHQWPATLVQPVGSPLSLECTVEGTSNPNLYWYRQAAGRGLQLLFYSVGIGQISSEVPQNLSASRPQDRQFILSSKKLLLSDSGFYLCAWSPGTGGYYTFGSGTRLTVV.

This chain joins TRBV29-1 and TRBJ2-1; unclear D gene. Germline V gene data show CDR1 as SQVTM and CDR2 as ANQGSEA. The CDR3 covers 13 residues. Trimming removed 2 bases at V and 8 bases at J, with 13 bases between. The CDR3 DNA reads as TGCAGCGTTGAAACCCCCGTCGAGGATGAGCAGTTCTTC. Translation gives CSVETPVEDEQFF.

This rearrangement joins TRBV30 to TRBJ2-2, with a weak D call TRBD1 (5 bases). CDR3 length: 13 residues. Germline-derived CDR1 and CDR2 are GTSNPN and SVGIG (reference sequence). V shed 3 bases and J shed 7 bases, with 12 bases lying between them. In DNA form, the CDR3 reads TGTGCCTGGAGCGCCATGGACAACGGGGAGCTGTTTTTT. Residues: CAWSAMDNGELFF.

J is TRBJ1-5 and V is TRBV25-1; weak D call: TRBD1 (5 bases). This CDR3 region has 14 residues. V lost 8 bases, J lost 4 bases, and 15 bases lay in between. Looked up from germline, CDR1 is MGHDK and CDR2 is SYGVNS. CDR3 DNA sequence: TGTGCCAGCGCGGCTATGGGGGGAAATCAGCCCCAGCATTTT. This gives the protein CASAAMGGNQPQHF.

The chain joins TRBV2 to TRBJ2-3; a possible D gene is TRBD2 (7 bases). V lost 8 bases and J 0 bases, leaving 15 bases between the germline ends. The CDR3 loop spans 15 amino acids. CDR1 is SNHLY, CDR2 FYNNEI, per germline. The chain's CDR3 is CASGPGGLSTDTQYF. For the CDR3, the DNA is TGTGCCAGCGGCCCCGGGGGGCTTAGCACAGATACGCAGTATTTT.

The chain employs TRBV9 and TRBJ1-6, with unresolved D. The germline V and J ends were trimmed by 0 bases and 6 bases, with 10 bases remaining between them. Per the germline V gene, CDR1 is SGDLS and CDR2 is YYNGEE. This CDR3 comprises 15 residues. CDR3 region: CASSVEGSSNSPLHF. Here the CDR3 DNA reads TGTGCCAGCAGCGTAGAGGGCAGCTCTAATTCACCCCTCCACTTT.

The V gene is TRBV5-1, the J gene TRBJ2-7; 10 nucleotides agree with TRBD1. The CDR3 totals 14 residues. With 5 bases clipped from V and 4 bases from J, the junction kept 6 bases outside the gene matches. Germline V CDR1 and CDR2: SGHRS, YFSETQ. This CDR3 is CASRVRTGGYEQYF. CDR3 bases: TGCGCCAGCAGGGTGAGGACAGGGGGTTACGAGCAGTACTTC. Complete variable domain (other parts from reference TRBV5-1 and TRBJ2-7): KAGVTQTPRYLIKTRGQQVTLSCSPISGHRSVSWYQQTPGQGLQFLFEYFSETQRNKGNFPGRFSGRQFSNSRSEMNVSTLELGDSALYLCASRVRTGGYEQYFGPGTRLTVT.

This chain links TRBV9 with TRBJ1-2; D call uncertain. In germline, CDR1 is SGDLS, CDR2 YYNGEE. V dropped 0 bases and J dropped 8 bases, with 11 bases sitting between them. There are 13 residues in the CDR3. The CDR3 DNA reads TGTGCCAGCAGCGTAGAGGGTGGTTACGGCTACACCTTC. Protein product: CASSVEGGYGYTF.

This sequence joins TRBV27 and TRBJ2-1, with D possibly being TRBD2 (5 bases). The CDR3 totals 19 residues. The germline CDR1 and CDR2 sequences are MNHEY and SMNVEV (reference sequence). The ends were cut back, 6 bases at V and 5 bases at J, with 29 bases in the middle. CDR3 amino acids: CASSPSGLPRGSKDNEQFF. Written as DNA, the CDR3 is TGTGCCAGCAGCCCAAGCGGCCTCCCACGGGGAAGTAAGGACAATGAGCAGTTCTTC.

This clone was picked up a small number of times. J is TRBJ1-1 and V is TRBV29-1; TRBD1 matches 11 bases. V gave up 7 bases and J gave up 7 bases; unmatched junction bases: 8. The length of the CDR3 is 13 residues. Germline-derived CDR1 and CDR2 are SQVTM and ANQGSEA. CDR3 sequence: CSASDRGRGEAFF. The CDR3 DNA reads as TGCAGCGCCTCGGACAGGGGGCGAGGTGAAGCTTTCTTT.

The chain employs TRBV30 and TRBJ1-6; no definite D call. From germline, CDR1 is GTSNPN and CDR2 SVGIG (reference sequence). Trimming pared 4 bases from V and 10 bases from J, leaving 20 bases between. This CDR3 has 15 amino acids. DNA for the CDR3: TGTGCCTGGACCCCCTCGGGCCCCCATGGCTCACCCCTCCACTTT. It translates to CAWTPSGPHGSPLHF.

This clone was observed a few times. CDR3 in DNA: TGCGCCAGCAGCTGGACAGGGGGCAATCAGCCCCAGCATTTT. Protein sequence: CASSWTGGNQPQHF. The chain joins TRBV5-1 to TRBJ1-5, with 9 bases that match TRBD1. CDR3 length equals 14 residues. V lost 3 bases to trimming and J lost 2 bases; unmatched junction nucleotides: 0. Germline values: CDR1 SGHRS, CDR2 YFSETQ.

V and J are TRBV29-1 and TRBJ1-2, with no clear D. Germline V gives CDR1 SQVTM, CDR2 ANQGSEA. The CDR3 is 12 residues long. Trimming removed 7 bases from V and 5 bases from J, with 14 bases in between. The DNA for the CDR3 is TGCAGCGCCCGGACGGGCCCTTATGGCTACACCTTC. This codes for CSARTGPYGYTF. Combining the CDR3 with reference TRBV29-1 and TRBJ1-2 gives the whole variable domain SAVISQKPSRDICQRGTSLTIQCQVDSQVTMMFWYRQQPGQSLTLIATANQGSEATYESGFVIDKFPISRPNLTFSTLTVSNMSPEDSSIYLCSARTGPYGYTFGSGTRLTVV.

The count of this clone is one. This rearrangement joins TRBV19 to TRBJ2-7; D uncertain. Trimming pared 4 bases from V and 2 bases from J, leaving 6 bases between. Per the germline V gene, CDR1 is LNHDA and CDR2 is SQIVND (reference sequence). CDR3 length: 12 residues. The CDR3 DNA is TGTGCCAGTAGTAGTGCCGCCTACGAGCAGTACTTC. Its protein product is CASSSAAYEQYF.

The V call is TRBV6-5, the J call TRBJ1-1; D is perhaps TRBD1 (6 bases). The CDR3 loop spans 16 amino acids. Trimming cost V 4 bases and J 0 bases, with 15 bases left between them. Germline CDR1 reads MNHEY; CDR2 reads SVGAGI. DNA for the CDR3: TGTGCCAGCAGTTCGAACAGGGCCCTCCTGAACACTGAAGCTTTCTTT. This gives the protein CASSSNRALLNTEAFF.

The chain links TRBV29-1 to TRBJ2-3, with 8 bases that match TRBD2. V gave up 6 bases and J gave up 4 bases; unmatched junction bases: 9. Germline CDR1 SQVTM, CDR2 ANQGSEA. This CDR3 has 14 residues. The DNA of the CDR3 is TGCAGCGTCGCGATAGCGGGGAGGCCAGATACGCAGTATTTT. This sequence encodes CSVAIAGRPDTQYF.

This chain joins TRBV30 and TRBJ2-7; 8 nucleotides line up with TRBD1. Germline trimming cut 3 bases from V and 0 bases from J; bases unmatched to any gene: 10. The germline V gene has CDR1 GTSNPN and CDR2 SVGIG (reference sequence). The CDR3 runs 16 residues. The CDR3 region has the DNA TGTGCCTGGAGCAATAGGGACAGGTCCTTCTCCTACGAGCAGTACTTC. This gives the protein CAWSNRDRSFSYEQYF. The whole variable domain, filled in from reference TRBV30 and TRBJ2-7, reads SQTIHQWPATLVQPVGSPLSLECTVEGTSNPNLYWYRQAAGRGLQLLFYSVGIGQISSEVPQNLSASRPQDRQFILSSKKLLLSDSGFYLCAWSNRDRSFSYEQYFGPGTRLTVT.

The chain employs TRBV5-4 and TRBJ2-5; 9 bases map to TRBD1. TRBJ2-7 explains the end of the DNA better; the J call may be wrong. Germline V gives CDR1 SGHNT, CDR2 YYREEE (reference sequence). The CDR3 totals 15 residues. CDR3 loop: CASSLGQGYSYEQYF. The CDR3, as DNA: TGTGCCAGCAGCCTGGGACAGGGCTACTCCTACGAGCAGTACTTC.